The source of this T cell receptor beta chain is a study of regulatory T cells in long-lasting Graves disease. This clonotype was observed a few times. This may be a read error, as it is one base from a much larger clone. Researchers made TCR beta libraries by using iRepertoire HTBI primers and running Arm-PCR on CDR3 regions. TCRdb re-called the multiplex PCR reads with MiXCR, one entry per CDR3 protein. The sample lists about 450,000 distinct CDR3 sequences, 11% to 15% occurring once. The germline V gene has CDR1 LGHDT and CDR2 YNNKEL (reference sequence). This CDR3 has 16 residues. Time point given: newly diagnosed GD, antithyroid drugs for less than 3 months. Generation of the TCR library employed RNA extracted from PBMCs. This sample was shared with a second study, whose subject was T cells in Graves' hyperthyroidism and ophthalmopathy. Per that paper: First-round RT-PCR with HTBI primers amplified the TCR CDR3 region. Through a model of 13 V-J features, ophthalmopathy was separated from stable hyperthyroidism.

The chain couples TRBV3-1 to TRBJ1-2, with 8 nucleotides matching TRBD1. The receptor was derived from a woman aged 50 to 60 with Graves disease. The source was peripheral blood mononuclear cells (PBMCs), collected at new diagnosis, from a patient treated with antithyroid drugs. CDR3 in amino acids: CASSQLDRGHNYGYAF. The CDR3 region has the DNA TGTGCCAGCAGCCAGTTAGACAGGGGACACAACTATGGCTACGCCTTC.